This T cell receptor beta chain emerged from a study of blood T cell repertoires in COVID-19. Whole-study context: Spain, Italy and the United States supplied samples that represented acute and convalescent COVID-19. PBMCs, B-cell-depleted T cells, or T cells provided the cDNA or gDNA that made up the material.

V was clipped by 4 bases and J by 3 bases; unmatched bases: 8. Germline CDR1 SEHNR, CDR2 FQNEAQ (reference sequence). The CDR3 consists of 17 residues. Seattle patient enrollment occurred during active infection, with longitudinal follow-up thereafter. Methods used by the authors: Reference gene primer amplification gave nucleated cell count estimates. Produced via immunoSEQ multiplex PCR; TCRdb's table is partial and in-frame only. V and J calls and clone size are as listed in that table; D and trimming were resolved from the DNA. Of roughly 120,000 clones in the sample, 80% to 95% are singletons; the top ten hold 2.1%.

The sequencing sample was made of peripheral blood. The chain recombines TRBV7-9 with TRBJ2-3; 12 bases fit TRBD2. The TCR was taken from a man in his forties or fifties with COVID-19, enrolled during active disease. The CDR3 protein is CASSSRLAGDGTDTQYF. The CDR3 DNA reads as TGTGCCAGCAGCTCGAGACTAGCGGGAGACGGAACAGATACGCAGTATTTT.